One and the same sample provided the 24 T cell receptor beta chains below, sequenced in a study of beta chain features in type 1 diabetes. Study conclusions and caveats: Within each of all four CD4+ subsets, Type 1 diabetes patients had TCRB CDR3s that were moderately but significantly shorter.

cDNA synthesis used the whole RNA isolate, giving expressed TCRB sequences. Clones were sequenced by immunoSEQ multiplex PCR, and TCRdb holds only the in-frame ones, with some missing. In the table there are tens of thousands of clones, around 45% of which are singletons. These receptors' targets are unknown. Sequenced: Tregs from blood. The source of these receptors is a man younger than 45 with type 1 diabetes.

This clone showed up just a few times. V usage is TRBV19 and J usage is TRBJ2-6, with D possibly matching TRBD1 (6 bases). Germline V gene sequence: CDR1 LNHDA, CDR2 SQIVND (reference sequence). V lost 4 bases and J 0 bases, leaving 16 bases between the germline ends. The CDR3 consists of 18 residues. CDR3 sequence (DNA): TGTGCCAGTAGTAACCCGGACAGATACTACTCTGGGGCCAACGTCCTGACTTTC. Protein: CASSNPDRYYSGANVLTF. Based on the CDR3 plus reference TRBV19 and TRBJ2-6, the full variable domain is DGGITQSPKYLFRKEGQNVTLSCEQNLNHDAMYWYRQDPGQGLRLIYYSQIVNDFQKGDIAEGYSVSREKKESFPLTVTSAQKNPTAFYLCASSNPDRYYSGANVLTFGAGSRLTVL.

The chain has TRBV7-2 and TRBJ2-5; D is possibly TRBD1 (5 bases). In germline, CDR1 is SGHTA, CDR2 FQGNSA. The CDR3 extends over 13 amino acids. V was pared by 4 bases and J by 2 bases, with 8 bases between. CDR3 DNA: TGTGCCAGCAGCTCCAGACAGCAAGAGACCCAGTACTTC. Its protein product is CASSSRQQETQYF.

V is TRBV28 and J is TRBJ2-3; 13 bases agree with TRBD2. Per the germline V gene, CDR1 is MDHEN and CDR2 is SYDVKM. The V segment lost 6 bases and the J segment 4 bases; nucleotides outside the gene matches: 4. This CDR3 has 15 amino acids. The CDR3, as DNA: TGTGCCAGCAGCCTCGGACTAGCGGGAGCAGATACGCAGTATTTT. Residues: CASSLGLAGADTQYF.

This CDR3 reads CAISGLAGGYEQYF. For the CDR3, the DNA is TGTGCCATCTCCGGACTAGCGGGAGGTTACGAGCAGTACTTC. V is TRBV10-3 and J is TRBJ2-7; the match to TRBD2 covers 14 bases. The trim removed 8 bases at V and 4 bases at J, leaving 4 bases unmatched. This CDR3 spans 14 amino acids. Germline CDR1 and CDR2: ENHRY and SYGVKD.

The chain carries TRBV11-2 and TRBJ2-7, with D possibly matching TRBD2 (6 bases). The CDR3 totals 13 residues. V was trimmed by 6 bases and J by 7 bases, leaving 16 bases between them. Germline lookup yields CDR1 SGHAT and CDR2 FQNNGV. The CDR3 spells CASSLGAGREQYF. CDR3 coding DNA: TGTGCCAGCAGTCTAGGGGCGGGGCGGGAGCAGTACTTC.

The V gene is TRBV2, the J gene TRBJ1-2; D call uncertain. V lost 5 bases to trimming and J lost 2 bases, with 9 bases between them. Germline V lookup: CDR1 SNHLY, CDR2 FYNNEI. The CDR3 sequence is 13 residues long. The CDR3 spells CASSTDGNYGYTF. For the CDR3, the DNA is TGTGCCAGCAGTACCGACGGGAACTATGGCTACACCTTC.

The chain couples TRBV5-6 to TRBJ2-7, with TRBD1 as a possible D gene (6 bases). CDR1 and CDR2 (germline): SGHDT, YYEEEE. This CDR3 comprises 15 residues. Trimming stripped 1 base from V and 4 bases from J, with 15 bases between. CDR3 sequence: CASSLNGAGVYEQYF. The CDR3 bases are TGTGCCAGCAGCTTGAATGGTGCAGGGGTTTACGAGCAGTACTTC.

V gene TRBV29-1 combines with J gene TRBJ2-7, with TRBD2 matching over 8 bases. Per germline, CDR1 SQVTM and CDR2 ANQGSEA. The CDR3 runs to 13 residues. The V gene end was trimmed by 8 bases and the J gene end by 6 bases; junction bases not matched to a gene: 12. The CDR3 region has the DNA TGCAGCATTATAGCGGGACGATATTCCGAGCAGTACTTC. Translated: CSIIAGRYSEQYF.

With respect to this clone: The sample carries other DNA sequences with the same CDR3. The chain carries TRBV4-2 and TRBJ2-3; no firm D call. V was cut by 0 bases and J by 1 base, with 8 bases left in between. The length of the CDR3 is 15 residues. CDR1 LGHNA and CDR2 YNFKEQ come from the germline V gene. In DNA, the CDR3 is TGTGCCAGCAGCCAAGATGGTTCGGGCACAGATACGCAGTATTTT. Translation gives CASSQDGSGTDTQYF.

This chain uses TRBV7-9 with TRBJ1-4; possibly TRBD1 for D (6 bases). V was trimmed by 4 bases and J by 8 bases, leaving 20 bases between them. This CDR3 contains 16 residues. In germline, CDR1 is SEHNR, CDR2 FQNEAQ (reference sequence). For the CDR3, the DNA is TGTGCCAGCAGCTCGCAAGGTGGCAGGGGAAGGGAAAAACTGTTTTTT. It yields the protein CASSSQGGRGREKLFF.

Here the CDR3 reads CASSPPGGNTIYF. Written as DNA, the CDR3 is TGTGCCAGCTCACCACCCGGTGGAAACACCATATATTTT. The rearrangement joins TRBV18 to TRBJ1-3, with D uncertain. Germline CDR1 and CDR2: KGHSH and LQKENI. The CDR3 covers 13 residues. V was cut by 0 bases and J by 3 bases, with 3 bases left in between.

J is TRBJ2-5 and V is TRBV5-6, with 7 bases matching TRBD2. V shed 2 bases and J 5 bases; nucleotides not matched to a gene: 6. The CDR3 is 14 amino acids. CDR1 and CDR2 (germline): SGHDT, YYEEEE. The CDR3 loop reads CASSLSAGYETQYF. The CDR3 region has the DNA TGTGCCAGCAGCTTATCAGCGGGATACGAGACCCAGTACTTC.

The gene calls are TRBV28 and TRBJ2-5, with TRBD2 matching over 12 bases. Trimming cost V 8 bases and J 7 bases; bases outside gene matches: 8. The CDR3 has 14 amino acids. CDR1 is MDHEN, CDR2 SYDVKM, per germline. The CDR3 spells CASGLAGGIGTQYF. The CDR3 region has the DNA TGTGCCAGCGGCCTAGCGGGAGGGATCGGGACCCAGTACTTC.

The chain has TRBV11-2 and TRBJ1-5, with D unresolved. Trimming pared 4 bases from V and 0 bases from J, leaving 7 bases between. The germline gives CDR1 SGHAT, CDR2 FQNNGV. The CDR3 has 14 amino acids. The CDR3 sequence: CASSSQTSNQPQHF. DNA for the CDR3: TGTGCCAGCAGCTCACAGACTAGCAATCAGCCCCAGCATTTT.

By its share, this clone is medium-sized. The CDR3 loop is CASPEAGREDTGELFF. CDR3 DNA sequence: TGTGCCAGTCCGGAGGCGGGCCGGGAGGACACCGGGGAGCTGTTTTTT. The rearrangement uses TRBV7-3 and TRBJ2-2; 7 nucleotides align to TRBD2. This CDR3 contains 16 residues. CDR1 is SGHTA and CDR2 is FQGTGA in the germline V gene. Unmatched junction bases numbered 13, after V lost 9 bases and J lost 3 bases.

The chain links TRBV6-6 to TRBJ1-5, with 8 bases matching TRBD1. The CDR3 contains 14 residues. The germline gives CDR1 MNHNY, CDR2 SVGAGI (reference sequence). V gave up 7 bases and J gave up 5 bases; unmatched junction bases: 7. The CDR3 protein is CASTGQGTDQPQHF. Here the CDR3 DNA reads TGTGCCAGCACTGGACAGGGTACGGATCAGCCCCAGCATTTT.

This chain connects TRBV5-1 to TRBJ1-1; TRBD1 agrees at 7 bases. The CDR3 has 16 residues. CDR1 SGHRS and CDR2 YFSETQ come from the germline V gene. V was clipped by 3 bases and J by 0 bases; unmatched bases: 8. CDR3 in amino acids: CASSSRRQGLNTEAFF. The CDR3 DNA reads TGCGCCAGCAGCTCCAGAAGACAGGGATTGAACACTGAAGCTTTCTTT. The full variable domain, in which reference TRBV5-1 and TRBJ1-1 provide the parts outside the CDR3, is KAGVTQTPRYLIKTRGQQVTLSCSPISGHRSVSWYQQTPGQGLQFLFEYFSETQRNKGNFPGRFSGRQFSNSRSEMNVSTLELGDSALYLCASSSRRQGLNTEAFFGQGTRLTVV.

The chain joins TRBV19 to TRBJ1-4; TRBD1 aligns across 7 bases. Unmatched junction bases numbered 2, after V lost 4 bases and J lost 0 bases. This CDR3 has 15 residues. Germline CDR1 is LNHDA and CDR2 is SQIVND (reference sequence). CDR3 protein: CASSTGTATNEKLFF. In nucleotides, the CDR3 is TGTGCCAGTAGTACAGGGACAGCAACTAATGAAAAACTGTTTTTT.

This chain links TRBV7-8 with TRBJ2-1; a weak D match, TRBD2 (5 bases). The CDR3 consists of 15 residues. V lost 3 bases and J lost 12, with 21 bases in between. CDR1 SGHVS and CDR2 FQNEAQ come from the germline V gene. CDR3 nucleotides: TGTGCCAGCAGCTTCCGAGACCGCCCTAGCAGTATGCAGTTCTTC. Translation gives CASSFRDRPSSMQFF.

The DNA for the CDR3 is TGTGCCAGCAGCGTAGGAGGGACAGAAGCCTACGAGCAGTACTTC. It encodes CASSVGGTEAYEQYF. The chain recombines TRBV9 with TRBJ2-7; 7 nucleotides match TRBD1. The ends lost 0 bases at V and 2 bases at J; junction bases unmatched: 5. The CDR3 is 15 amino acids. Germline assignment: CDR1 SGDLS and CDR2 YYNGEE.

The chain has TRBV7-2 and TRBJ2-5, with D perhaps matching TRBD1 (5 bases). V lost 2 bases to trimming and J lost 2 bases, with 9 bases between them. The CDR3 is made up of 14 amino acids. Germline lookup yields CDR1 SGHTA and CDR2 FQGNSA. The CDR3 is CASSLWSGQETQYF. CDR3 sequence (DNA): TGTGCCAGCAGCTTATGGTCAGGGCAAGAGACCCAGTACTTC.

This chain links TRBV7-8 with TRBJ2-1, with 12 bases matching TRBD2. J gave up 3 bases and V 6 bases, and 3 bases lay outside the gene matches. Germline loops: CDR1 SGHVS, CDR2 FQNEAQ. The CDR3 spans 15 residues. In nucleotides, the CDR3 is TGTGCCAGCAGGGCGACTAGCGGGAGCTACAATGAGCAGTTCTTC. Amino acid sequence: CASRATSGSYNEQFF.

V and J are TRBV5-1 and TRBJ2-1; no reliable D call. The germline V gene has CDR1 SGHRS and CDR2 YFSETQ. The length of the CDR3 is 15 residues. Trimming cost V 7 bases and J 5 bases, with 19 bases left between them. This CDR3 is CASSSRPAGDNEQFF. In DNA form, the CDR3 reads TGCGCCAGCTCCTCTAGGCCGGCCGGCGACAATGAGCAGTTCTTC.

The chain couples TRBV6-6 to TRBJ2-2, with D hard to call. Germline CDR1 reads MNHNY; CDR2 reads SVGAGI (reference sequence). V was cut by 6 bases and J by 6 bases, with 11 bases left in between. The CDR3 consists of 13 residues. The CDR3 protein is CASSLQYAGELFF. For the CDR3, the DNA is TGTGCCAGCAGCCTACAGTACGCCGGGGAGCTGTTTTTT.